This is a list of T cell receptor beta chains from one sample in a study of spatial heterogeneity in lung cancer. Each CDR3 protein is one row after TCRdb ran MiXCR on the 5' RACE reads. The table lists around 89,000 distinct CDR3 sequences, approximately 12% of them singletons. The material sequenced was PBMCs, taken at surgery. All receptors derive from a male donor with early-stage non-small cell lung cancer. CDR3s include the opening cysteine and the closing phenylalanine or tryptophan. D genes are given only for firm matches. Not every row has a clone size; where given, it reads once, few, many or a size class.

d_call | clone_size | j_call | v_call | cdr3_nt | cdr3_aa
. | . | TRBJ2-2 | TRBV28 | TGTGCCATCAGTTTAAATGTGAGAGACGGGGAGCTGTTTTTT | CAISLNVRDGELFF
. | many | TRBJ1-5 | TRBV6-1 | TGTGCCAGCAGCCCGCTTGACCCGGGACAGCCCCAGCATTTT | CASSPLDPGQPQHF
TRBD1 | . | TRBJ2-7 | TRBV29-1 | TGCAGCGGAGTTTCGAGGACAGGGGGTTCCTACGAGCAGTACTTC | CSGVSRTGGSYEQYF
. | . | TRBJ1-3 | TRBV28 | TGTGCCAGCAGTTTATCCAGCTCTGGAAACACCATATATTTT | CASSLSSSGNTIYF
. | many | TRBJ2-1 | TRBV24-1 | TGTGCCACCCGGGGGACAGCTAACAATGAGCAGTTCTTC | CATRGTANNEQFF
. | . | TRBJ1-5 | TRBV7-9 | TGTGCCAGCAGCTTAGGAGGGGAACAGCCCCAGCATTTT | CASSLGGEQPQHF
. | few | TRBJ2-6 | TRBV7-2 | TGTGCCAGCAGCTCAAGGTCTACCCCTGGGGCCAACGTCCTGACTTTC | CASSSRSTPGANVLTF
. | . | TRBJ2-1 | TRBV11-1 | TGTGCCAGCAGCACCGCTGAGGACAATGAGCAGTTCTTC | CASSTAEDNEQFF
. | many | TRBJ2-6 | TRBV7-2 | TGTGCCACCACCTCCGGGGGGCGGACTTCTGGGGCCAACGTCCTGACTTTC | CATTSGGRTSGANVLTF
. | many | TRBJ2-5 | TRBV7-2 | TGTGCCAGCAGCCTGGGGACACCTGGAACCCAGTACTTC | CASSLGTPGTQYF
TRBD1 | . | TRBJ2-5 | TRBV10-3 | TGTGCCATCAGTACCACAGGGGACCGACAAGAGACCCAGTACTTC | CAISTTGDRQETQYF
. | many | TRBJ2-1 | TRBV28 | TGTGCCAGCAGCTCGACCCAGGGAAATGAGCAGTTCTTC | CASSSTQGNEQFF
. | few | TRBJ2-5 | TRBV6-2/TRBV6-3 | TGTGCCAGCAGTTTTACAGTCCGGCCGGGCGAGACCCAGTACTTC | CASSFTVRPGETQYF
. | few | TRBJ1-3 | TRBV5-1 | TGCGCCAGCAGCGTCGGAGACTCTGGAAACACCATATATTTT | CASSVGDSGNTIYF
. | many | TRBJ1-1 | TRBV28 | TGTGCCAGCAGTTTATCGGCAGGGAACACTGAAGCTTTCTTT | CASSLSAGNTEAFF
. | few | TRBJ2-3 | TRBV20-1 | TGCAGTGCTGGGGGGCGCACAGATACGCAGTATTTT | CSAGGRTDTQYF
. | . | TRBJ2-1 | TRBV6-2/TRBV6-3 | TGTGCCAGCAGTTACTCTAGTGTACACGAGTTCTTC | CASSYSSVHEFF
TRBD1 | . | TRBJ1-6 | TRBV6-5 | TGTGCCAGCAGTCTGGACAGGGGGCAGGGTTCACCCCTCCACTTT | CASSLDRGQGSPLHF
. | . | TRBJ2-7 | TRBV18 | TGTGCCAGCTCACCCCGGCAGACATACGAGCAGTACTTC | CASSPRQTYEQYF
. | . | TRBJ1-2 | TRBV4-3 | TGCGCCAGCAGCCAAGAGAGGGACAACTATGGCTACACCTTC | CASSQERDNYGYTF
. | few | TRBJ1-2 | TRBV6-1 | TGTGCCAGCAGTGCTCGCTATGGCTACACCTTC | CASSARYGYTF
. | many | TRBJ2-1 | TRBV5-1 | TGCGCCAGCAGCCCGACGGGGAGCTCCTACAATGAGCAGTTCTTC | CASSPTGSSYNEQFF
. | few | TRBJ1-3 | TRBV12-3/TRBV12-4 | TGTGCCAGCAGTTCAGGGGTCGGAAACACCATATATTTT | CASSSGVGNTIYF
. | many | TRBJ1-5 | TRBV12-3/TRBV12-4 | TGTGCCAGCAGTTTAGGAGGGAGGAGCAATCAGCCCCAGCATTTT | CASSLGGRSNQPQHF
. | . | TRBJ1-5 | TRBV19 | TGTGCCAGTAGTATGGTCCAGAGCAATCAGCCCCAGCATTTT | CASSMVQSNQPQHF
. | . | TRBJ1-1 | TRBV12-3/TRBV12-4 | TGTGCCAGCAAAGGGGACAAGAACACTGAAGCTTTCTTT | CASKGDKNTEAFF
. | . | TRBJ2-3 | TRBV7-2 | TGTGCCAGCAGCCGAGACCGGGCGGGACTCAACACAGATACGCAGTATTTT | CASSRDRAGLNTDTQYF
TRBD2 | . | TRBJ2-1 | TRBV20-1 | TGCAGTGCGTCCGAACGCCCGGGACTATTCTACAATGAGCAGTTCTTC | CSASERPGLFYNEQFF
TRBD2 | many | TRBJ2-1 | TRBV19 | TGTGCCAGTAGTTTTCTAGCGGGAGTGATTAATGAGCAGTTCTTC | CASSFLAGVINEQFF
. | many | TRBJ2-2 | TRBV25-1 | TGTGCCAGCAGTGGATACACCGGGGAGCTGTTTTTT | CASSGYTGELFF
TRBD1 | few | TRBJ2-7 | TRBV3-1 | TGTGCCAGCAGCCTTTCGACAGGGAATTACTACGAGCAGTACTTC | CASSLSTGNYYEQYF
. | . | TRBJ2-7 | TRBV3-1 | TGTGCCAGCAGCCACAGTCAGATGAGCTCCTACGAGCAGTACTTC | CASSHSQMSSYEQYF
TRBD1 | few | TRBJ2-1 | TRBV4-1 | TGCGCCAGCAGCCACCCGGACAGGGACTACAATGAGCAGTTCTTC | CASSHPDRDYNEQFF